This is a list of T cell receptor beta chains from one sample in a study of blood T cell repertoires in COVID-19. TCRdb keeps only in-frame clones here, not all; method: immunoSEQ multiplex PCR. This repertoire shows fewer than 350,000 clones, around 81% found once; its top ten account for under 3%. Sequencing used peripheral blood. The receptors here all came from a woman in her fifties or sixties with active or convalescent COVID-19. CDR3s include the opening cysteine and the closing phenylalanine or tryptophan.

TRBJ1-6,TRBV7-9,CASSSSGRPPLHF
TRBJ1-2,TRBV4-1,CASSQTRQGVYGYTF
TRBJ2-7,TRBV6-5,CASNSYYEQYF
TRBJ2-1,TRBV11-2,CASNSDRGNSYNEQFF
TRBJ1-1,TRBV5-1,CASSLQPGGDILNTEAFF
TRBJ1-6,TRBV7-3,CASSHRQGYSPLHF
TRBJ1-2,TRBV2,CASSARQREYGYTF
TRBJ2-3,TRBV5-1,CASSLGAGAQYF
TRBJ2-4,TRBV4-3,CASSQSHTLAGGPDIQYF
TRBJ1-1,TRBV5-6,CASSLIIATEAFF
TRBJ2-1,TRBV6-5,CASSWGGQGAYEQFF
TRBJ1-1,TRBV11-2,CASSLGDRVTWTEAFF
TRBJ1-4,TRBV5-6,CASSLEVGEKLFF
TRBJ2-1,TRBV18,CASSPPGPNNEQFF
TRBJ2-2,TRBV5-5,CASSLTQGVAGELFF
TRBJ2-3,TRBV6-6,CASHWGTSTDTQYF
TRBJ2-7,TRBV11-3,CASSNPPGVEQYF
TRBJ2-1,TRBV9,CASSATSGRYSYNEQFF
TRBJ2-1,TRBV5-4,CASSLGKGAVEYNEQFF
TRBJ1-1,TRBV20-1,CSAKENTDAFF
TRBJ2-7,TRBV7-9,CASSSQPGQGTYEQYF
TRBJ2-5,TRBV7-8,CASSPRGGQTQYF
TRBJ1-4,TRBV12-5,CASGLLRETAKAEKLFF
TRBJ2-7,TRBV7-2,CASSLVGQGTIYEQYF
TRBJ2-2,TRBV2,CASSETSGGAGELFF
TRBJ2-2,TRBV9,CASSVAQKEGLFF
TRBJ1-3,TRBV12-5,CASGTGAGNTIYF
TRBJ2-7,TRBV10-3,CAISGTVSYEQYF
TRBJ2-7,TRBV4-2,CASSFGHRSSYEQYF
TRBJ2-1,TRBV3-1/TRBV3-2,CASRGGGNEQFF
TRBJ2-1,TRBV28,CASFPWTGISYNEQFF
TRBJ1-4,TRBV7-9,CASSLAQSGEKLFF
TRBJ1-3,TRBV19,CASSPTGISGNTIYF
TRBJ2-1,TRBV2,CASISQGTYNEQFF
TRBJ1-1,TRBV14,CASSLDSHKLMNTEAFF
TRBJ2-2,TRBV18,CASSPAGADTGELFF
TRBJ1-2,TRBV19,CASVPGGADGYTF
TRBJ1-3,TRBV2,CASSVGRGFGNTIYF
TRBJ2-5,TRBV6-5,CASTGLAGQETQYF
TRBJ1-5,TRBV24-1,CATSVNRPTGDNQPQHF
TRBJ2-3,TRBV9,CASSVAGPGTDTQYF
TRBJ2-5,TRBV10-3,CAISENGGTGQETQYF